This is a list of T cell receptor beta chains from one sample in a study of blood T cell repertoires in COVID-19. TCRdb's table, derived via immunoSEQ multiplex PCR, lists solely in-frame clones and lacks some. The profile shows about 180,000 clones, around nine tenths of them singletons. The sequenced material came from peripheral blood. The receptors stem from a woman aged 65 to 85 with COVID-19, enrolled during active disease. The CDR3 runs from the conserved cysteine through the conserved F or W. The D gene is left open where the match is weak. Some rows have no size entry. The others give once, few or many, or a class for an expanded clone.

CDR3 DNA: TGCGCCAGCAGCAACGGGACAGGATACTCTGGGGCCAACGTCCTGACTTTC; CDR3 protein: CASSNGTGYSGANVLTF; J gene: TRBJ2-6; D gene: TRBD1; clone size: few; V gene: TRBV5-1
CDR3 DNA: TGTGCCATCGGGACTAGCGGTTTGTCCTACGAGCAGTACTTC; CDR3 protein: CAIGTSGLSYEQYF; J gene: TRBJ2-7; D gene: TRBD2; clone size: few; V gene: TRBV10-3
CDR3 DNA: TGTGCCAGCAGTCAGGAGGGACAGGGTCAAAACATTCAGTACTTC; CDR3 protein: CASSQEGQGQNIQYF; J gene: TRBJ2-4; D gene: TRBD1; clone size: NA; V gene: TRBV3-1/TRBV3-2
CDR3 DNA: TGTGCCAGCAGCTCTACAGGGGGCGGCGAGCAGTACTTC; CDR3 protein: CASSSTGGGEQYF; J gene: TRBJ2-7; D gene: TRBD1; clone size: NA; V gene: TRBV7-3
CDR3 DNA: TGTGCCAGCAGCTCACAGAGCGGGGCCAACTCTGGAAACACCATATATTTT; CDR3 protein: CASSSQSGANSGNTIYF; J gene: TRBJ1-3; D gene: NA; clone size: once; V gene: TRBV7-3
CDR3 DNA: TGTGCCAGCAGTCCTCGACAGACAGACCCCTACGAGCAGTACTTC; CDR3 protein: CASSPRQTDPYEQYF; J gene: TRBJ2-7; D gene: NA; clone size: NA; V gene: TRBV6-6
CDR3 DNA: TGTGCCAGCAGGCCACCCCCGGGGACAAGAGACTATGGCTACACCTTC; CDR3 protein: CASRPPPGTRDYGYTF; J gene: TRBJ1-2; D gene: NA; clone size: NA; V gene: TRBV2
CDR3 DNA: TGTGCCAGCAGCCTAAGACAGGGGATGGAGACCCAGTACTTC; CDR3 protein: CASSLRQGMETQYF; J gene: TRBJ2-5; D gene: TRBD1; clone size: NA; V gene: TRBV6-6
CDR3 DNA: TGCAGCGTTGAAGGCCCTAGGGGGCAGTCCTACAATGAGCAGTTCTTC; CDR3 protein: CSVEGPRGQSYNEQFF; J gene: TRBJ2-1; D gene: TRBD1; clone size: NA; V gene: TRBV29-1
CDR3 DNA: TGCGCCAGCAGCGCCCGGGACAGAAACTATGGCTACACCTTC; CDR3 protein: CASSARDRNYGYTF; J gene: TRBJ1-2; D gene: TRBD1; clone size: NA; V gene: TRBV5-1
CDR3 DNA: TGTGCCCTCGCCCAGGCAAGCACAGATACGCAGTATTTT; CDR3 protein: CALAQASTDTQYF; J gene: TRBJ2-3; D gene: NA; clone size: NA; V gene: TRBV10-3
CDR3 DNA: TGTGCCACCAGTTCGAATCGTGCACTAGGGCCCTACAATGAGCAGTTCTTC; CDR3 protein: CATSSNRALGPYNEQFF; J gene: TRBJ2-1; D gene: NA; clone size: NA; V gene: TRBV24-1
CDR3 DNA: TGTGCCAGCAGCTTAGTGGGGACACCCACTGAAGCTTTCTTT; CDR3 protein: CASSLVGTPTEAFF; J gene: TRBJ1-1; D gene: NA; clone size: NA; V gene: TRBV7-9
CDR3 DNA: TGTGCCAGCAGCTTACGAGTCGGCAATGAGCAGTTCTTC; CDR3 protein: CASSLRVGNEQFF; J gene: TRBJ2-1; D gene: NA; clone size: NA; V gene: TRBV7-2
CDR3 DNA: TGCGCCAGCAACAAAGACGGAACTAATGAAAAACTGTTTTTT; CDR3 protein: CASNKDGTNEKLFF; J gene: TRBJ1-4; D gene: NA; clone size: NA; V gene: TRBV4-1
CDR3 DNA: TGTGCCAGCAGCTTAGAAGCTAGCGGGAGGGAGCAGTACTTC; CDR3 protein: CASSLEASGREQYF; J gene: TRBJ2-7; D gene: TRBD2; clone size: few; V gene: TRBV7-2
CDR3 DNA: TGTGCCAGCAGCCAAGACAGCGGGAGGGCCTGGGAGACCCAGTACTTC; CDR3 protein: CASSQDSGRAWETQYF; J gene: TRBJ2-5; D gene: TRBD2; clone size: NA; V gene: TRBV3-1/TRBV3-2
CDR3 DNA: TGTGCCAGTACTCGACAGCGAGATCAGCCCCAGCATTTT; CDR3 protein: CASTRQRDQPQHF; J gene: TRBJ1-5; D gene: NA; clone size: NA; V gene: TRBV19
CDR3 DNA: TGTGCCAGCAGGGAAGGGGGCGAGGATTCACCCCTCCACTTT; CDR3 protein: CASREGGEDSPLHF; J gene: TRBJ1-6; D gene: TRBD1; clone size: NA; V gene: TRBV28
CDR3 DNA: TGTGCCAGCAGTTTAAGTCTAGCGGCCTCCTACGAGCAGTACTTC; CDR3 protein: CASSLSLAASYEQYF; J gene: TRBJ2-7; D gene: TRBD2; clone size: once; V gene: TRBV27
CDR3 DNA: TGTGCCAGCACACCTAGGACAGGGGGCTCTGGGGCCAACGTCCTGACTTTC; CDR3 protein: CASTPRTGGSGANVLTF; J gene: TRBJ2-6; D gene: TRBD1; clone size: NA; V gene: TRBV2
CDR3 DNA: TGTGCCATCTACAGGGGGATTAATTCACCCCTCCACTTT; CDR3 protein: CAIYRGINSPLHF; J gene: TRBJ1-6; D gene: TRBD1; clone size: NA; V gene: TRBV6-6
CDR3 DNA: TGTGCCAGCAGTGAACGTCCAGACTCCTACGAGCAGTACTTC; CDR3 protein: CASSERPDSYEQYF; J gene: TRBJ2-7; D gene: NA; clone size: NA; V gene: TRBV6-1
CDR3 DNA: TGCAGCGCCCCAGGAGGGGACACTGAAGCTTTCTTT; CDR3 protein: CSAPGGDTEAFF; J gene: TRBJ1-1; D gene: NA; clone size: few; V gene: TRBV29-1
CDR3 DNA: TGTGCCAGCAGGGAGATTAGAAACACCGGGGAGCTGTTTTTT; CDR3 protein: CASREIRNTGELFF; J gene: TRBJ2-2; D gene: NA; clone size: NA; V gene: TRBV2
CDR3 DNA: TGTGCCAGCAGCCCTGGGACAGGGGGGAACACTGAAGCTTTCTTT; CDR3 protein: CASSPGTGGNTEAFF; J gene: TRBJ1-1; D gene: TRBD1; clone size: once; V gene: TRBV7-9
CDR3 DNA: TGTGCCAGCAGCCCGGGACAGCGCGAGCAGTACTTC; CDR3 protein: CASSPGQREQYF; J gene: TRBJ2-7; D gene: TRBD1; clone size: NA; V gene: TRBV27
CDR3 DNA: TGCGCCAGCAGCTCTGGACAGGGCTGGAACACTGAAGCTTTCTTT; CDR3 protein: CASSSGQGWNTEAFF; J gene: TRBJ1-1; D gene: TRBD1; clone size: NA; V gene: TRBV5-1
CDR3 DNA: TGCAGCGTTGAACCGACAAACAGGGGGCTTACTGAAGCTTTCTTT; CDR3 protein: CSVEPTNRGLTEAFF; J gene: TRBJ1-1; D gene: TRBD1; clone size: NA; V gene: TRBV29-1
CDR3 DNA: TGTGCCACCAGCGGGGGTAGGACAGGAGTGAGGAACGAGCAGTACTTC; CDR3 protein: CATSGGRTGVRNEQYF; J gene: TRBJ2-7; D gene: TRBD1; clone size: NA; V gene: TRBV15
CDR3 DNA: TGTGCCAGCAGCGTCAGGGGAGACAACTATGGCTACACCTTC; CDR3 protein: CASSVRGDNYGYTF; J gene: TRBJ1-2; D gene: NA; clone size: few; V gene: TRBV7-2
CDR3 DNA: TGTGCCAGCAGCCAAAGACAGGTTTTGGACACCGGGGAGCTGTTTTTT; CDR3 protein: CASSQRQVLDTGELFF; J gene: TRBJ2-2; D gene: NA; clone size: few; V gene: TRBV7-9
CDR3 DNA: TGCAGCGTCAAAGACGGACTTAGACCTTTTGGCTACACCTTC; CDR3 protein: CSVKDGLRPFGYTF; J gene: TRBJ1-2; D gene: NA; clone size: NA; V gene: TRBV29-1
CDR3 DNA: TGCGCCAGCGGCCGGACAGGGGGCCCGGGCAATCAGCCCCAGCATTTT; CDR3 protein: CASGRTGGPGNQPQHF; J gene: TRBJ1-5; D gene: TRBD1; clone size: NA; V gene: TRBV4-1
CDR3 DNA: TGTGCCAGTAGTATTTCACAGAACACTGAAGCTTTCTTT; CDR3 protein: CASSISQNTEAFF; J gene: TRBJ1-1; D gene: NA; clone size: NA; V gene: TRBV19
CDR3 DNA: TGCAGCGTTGAAGATGGGGACAAGGGATACCCCGAGCAGTACTTC; CDR3 protein: CSVEDGDKGYPEQYF; J gene: TRBJ2-7; D gene: NA; clone size: NA; V gene: TRBV29-1
CDR3 DNA: TGTGCCAGTTCCGGGACTACGAACACCGGGGAGCTGTTTTTT; CDR3 protein: CASSGTTNTGELFF; J gene: TRBJ2-2; D gene: TRBD2; clone size: once; V gene: TRBV19
CDR3 DNA: TGCAGCGCCGGGACAGGGGCGGAAAAACTGTTTTTT; CDR3 protein: CSAGTGAEKLFF; J gene: TRBJ1-4; D gene: TRBD1; clone size: NA; V gene: TRBV29-1
CDR3 DNA: TGTGCCAGCAGCCAAGTGGACAGAAGTTACGAGCAGTACTTC; CDR3 protein: CASSQVDRSYEQYF; J gene: TRBJ2-7; D gene: NA; clone size: NA; V gene: TRBV3-1/TRBV3-2
CDR3 DNA: TGTGCCAGCAGTTCACCAGGCCTCTATGGCTACACCTTC; CDR3 protein: CASSSPGLYGYTF; J gene: TRBJ1-2; D gene: NA; clone size: NA; V gene: TRBV6-5
CDR3 DNA: TGTGCCAGCAGCTTAAGCTACGGCAGGGTCACTGGAAACACCATATATTTT; CDR3 protein: CASSLSYGRVTGNTIYF; J gene: TRBJ1-3; D gene: NA; clone size: NA; V gene: TRBV7-2
CDR3 DNA: TGTGCCAGCAGGACCGCGGACACCGCTCGAGGAGCTGAAAAACTGTTTTTT; CDR3 protein: CASRTADTARGAEKLFF; J gene: TRBJ1-4; D gene: NA; clone size: NA; V gene: TRBV27
CDR3 DNA: TGCAGCGTTGATTTGTCGCGGGAGACCTCCACAGATACGCAGTATTTT; CDR3 protein: CSVDLSRETSTDTQYF; J gene: TRBJ2-3; D gene: TRBD2; clone size: NA; V gene: TRBV29-1
CDR3 DNA: TGTGCCATCTCACGGGAGACCCAGTTGGGAACCGGGGAGCTGTTTTTT; CDR3 protein: CAISRETQLGTGELFF; J gene: TRBJ2-2; D gene: NA; clone size: NA; V gene: TRBV10-3
CDR3 DNA: TGTGCCAGCAGGCCGGATAGCGGGAGTAAGGACGAGCAGTACTTC; CDR3 protein: CASRPDSGSKDEQYF; J gene: TRBJ2-7; D gene: TRBD2; clone size: NA; V gene: TRBV7-9
CDR3 DNA: TGTGCCAGCACCCCCGGCACAGATACGCAGTATTTT; CDR3 protein: CASTPGTDTQYF; J gene: TRBJ2-3; D gene: NA; clone size: NA; V gene: TRBV9
CDR3 DNA: TGTGCCAGCTCACCTGGGACAGGGTACGAGCAGTACTTC; CDR3 protein: CASSPGTGYEQYF; J gene: TRBJ2-7; D gene: TRBD1; clone size: NA; V gene: TRBV18
CDR3 DNA: TGCGCCAGCAGCTTGGCGACAGGGGTGTCCTATAATTCACCCCTCCACTTT; CDR3 protein: CASSLATGVSYNSPLHF; J gene: TRBJ1-6; D gene: TRBD1; clone size: NA; V gene: TRBV5-1
CDR3 DNA: TGCGCCAGCAGCCTAAACTCCTACGAGCAGTACTTC; CDR3 protein: CASSLNSYEQYF; J gene: TRBJ2-7; D gene: NA; clone size: NA; V gene: TRBV5-1
CDR3 DNA: TGTGCCAGCAGCTTAGGACAGACAGGCTACCCCTACGAGCAGTACTTC; CDR3 protein: CASSLGQTGYPYEQYF; J gene: TRBJ2-7; D gene: NA; clone size: few; V gene: TRBV11-2
CDR3 DNA: TGTGCCAGCAGCGTAGGCTCCACAGATAATTCACCCCTCCACTTT; CDR3 protein: CASSVGSTDNSPLHF; J gene: TRBJ1-6; D gene: NA; clone size: once; V gene: TRBV9
CDR3 DNA: TGTGCCAGTAGTATGGAGGTGCGGGCCCTAAATCAGCCCCAGCATTTT; CDR3 protein: CASSMEVRALNQPQHF; J gene: TRBJ1-5; D gene: NA; clone size: NA; V gene: TRBV19
CDR3 DNA: TGTGCCAGCAGCCGAGGACAGGGAAATTCGTACTATTCACCCCTCCACTTT; CDR3 protein: CASSRGQGNSYYSPLHF; J gene: TRBJ1-6; D gene: TRBD1; clone size: once; V gene: TRBV6-6
CDR3 DNA: TGTGCCAGCAGCGTTCAGGCCAAAAACATTCAGTACTTC; CDR3 protein: CASSVQAKNIQYF; J gene: TRBJ2-4; D gene: NA; clone size: NA; V gene: TRBV5-4
CDR3 DNA: TGTGCCAGCAGTTCCCCTAGCGGGAGGGCCTACGAGCAGTACTTC; CDR3 protein: CASSSPSGRAYEQYF; J gene: TRBJ2-7; D gene: TRBD2; clone size: NA; V gene: TRBV27
CDR3 DNA: TGTGCCAGCAGCTCCGGGGACATGAACGAAAAACTGTTTTTT; CDR3 protein: CASSSGDMNEKLFF; J gene: TRBJ1-4; D gene: NA; clone size: NA; V gene: TRBV7-8